This T cell receptor (beta chain) comes out of a study of CD8+ T cells in alopecia areata (dated by TCRdb to between 2017 and 2018). In the study overall: High-throughput TCRbeta sequencing was used to examine T cell clonal expansion in alopecia areata in both the C3H/HeJ mouse model and human patients. The RNA source kit depended on sample type: the PAXgene miRNA kit for fixed scalp, the miRNeasy kit for PBMCs, and the RNeasy kit for mouse skin. Scalp clonality was compared among normal scalp (n=4), patchy alopecia areata scalp (n=8), and alopecia totalis/universalis scalp (n=8). Scalp tissue and sorted CD4+ and CD8+ peripheral blood T cells from patchy and totalis/universalis alopecia areata patients and from healthy controls were covered by human TCRbeta sequencing. immunoSEQ multiplex PCR using 35 Vbeta forward primers and 13 Jbeta reverse primers was used to amplify TCRbeta CDR3 regions.

General conclusions and limits of the study: Lesional scalp, especially in alopecia totalis/universalis, showed higher clonality and more expanded CD8+ clones than normal scalp, suggesting antigenic drive. Unlike mouse skin, where gammadelta T cells dominate, normal human skin contains resident alphabeta T cells that get sequenced too, which complicates analysis of the scalp TCR repertoire. Compared with mice, TCR sequences shared between patients were less clear, possibly partly because of HLA diversity across the patient population.

Peripheral blood and lesional scalp punch biopsies were obtained from patients with alopecia areata. After PBMCs were isolated by density centrifugation and stained for CD3, CD4 and CD8, a FACSAria was used to sort CD4+ and CD8+ T cells. As part of a multicenter biomarker study, untreated alopecia areata patients were recruited. In several patients from the biomarker study, blood CD8+ T cells were sorted further into NKG2D-low and NKG2D-high fractions. The library was obtained by the immunoSEQ multiplex PCR assay. For TCR sequencing, RNA was extracted from every sample and reverse transcribed into cDNA to serve as template. SuperScript III was used to make first-strand cDNA, primed with a 2:1 mix of oligo-dT and random hexamers. Amplification bias was assessed with a synthetic immune receptor repertoire, and residual bias was removed computationally. Processing in the source paper ran as follows. Raw reads were preprocessed for error removal, and CDR3 was defined according to IMGT conventions as running from the conserved cysteine to phenylalanine. Clonality was computed as 1 minus the Shannon entropy, with the entropy normalized by log2 of the number of productive unique TCRs. Scalp TCRbeta sequences were cross-referenced with sorted blood CD4 and CD8 repertoires so that the CD4 or CD8 identity of scalp clones could be inferred. TCRdb's version of the immuneACCESS table is confined to in-frame rearrangements and falls short of the full clone set. An unresolved V gene accounts for under half of the shortfall where checked; the remainder is of unknown origin. From that table come the V and J calls and clone size; the DNA was used to work out D and trimming. The sample records 95,000 to 120,000 clones, under 60% of which are singletons. The biggest ten clones account for roughly a quarter of the sample.

From the cysteine up to the phenylalanine, the CDR3 has a length of 16 residues. Solely the CDR3 DNA is kept, with 48 bases framed from the first base. The germline V gene yields SGHVS for CDR1 and FNYEAQ for CDR2. V is pared back by 1 base and J by 4 bases, with 16 bases lying between the germline termini. The sample holds a few counts of this clone. Its antigen is still unknown. Within one base of it there is no much larger clone, and no base qualities were kept. Specimen: NKG2D-low CD8+ T cells sorted from blood. Interpreted using the paper, the cell subset or site label stands for: sorted CD8+ NKG2D-low blood T cells. Recombination linked TRBV7-6 to TRBJ1-2; the D gene is perhaps TRBD1, from 6 matching bases. The TCR sequence derives from a human donor with alopecia areata. The bases read TGTGCCAGCAGCTTAGAGGGGGAGTATCCCGCCTATGGCTACACCTTC. It is translated as CASSLEGEYPAYGYTF.